This TCR beta chain was recovered during a study of regulatory T cells in long-lasting Graves disease. Study at large: Graves' disease counted as persistent after over 5 years of antithyroid drugs with positive TSH receptor antibodies. The study, taken as a whole, reports: Persistent Graves' patients showed less TCR diversity than newly diagnosed patients showed. Patients with persistent disease showed a bias toward TRBV28, TRBJ1-2 and TRBJ2-5.

Turning to this clonotype: As yet, its antigen is unknown.

Described time point: persistent/refractory GD, antithyroid drugs over 5 years with positive TRAb. PBMC RNA served as the TCR library source. As collected, the peripheral blood samples measured about 9.2 milliliters each and went into EDTA tubes. Relying on iRepertoire HTBI primers and Arm-PCR of CDR3 regions, the team built TCR beta libraries. TCRdb ran MiXCR on the multiplex PCR reads and lists one entry per CDR3 protein. This table holds roughly 700,000 distinct CDR3 sequences, about 30% found once. The V gene's germline CDR1 is SEHNR and CDR2 FQNEAQ (reference sequence). The ends were cut back, 1 base at V and 7 bases at J, with 10 bases in the middle. This CDR3 is built from 14 residues.

The specimen was peripheral blood mononuclear cells (PBMCs), collected when the disease was refractory, from a patient treated with antithyroid drugs. The source of this sequence is a female donor with Graves disease. V gene TRBV7-9 combines with J gene TRBJ2-2, with D unclear. CDR3 nucleotides: TGTGCCAGCAGCTTAGTAAATGCTGACGGGGAGCTGTTTTTT. Translating gives CASSLVNADGELFF.